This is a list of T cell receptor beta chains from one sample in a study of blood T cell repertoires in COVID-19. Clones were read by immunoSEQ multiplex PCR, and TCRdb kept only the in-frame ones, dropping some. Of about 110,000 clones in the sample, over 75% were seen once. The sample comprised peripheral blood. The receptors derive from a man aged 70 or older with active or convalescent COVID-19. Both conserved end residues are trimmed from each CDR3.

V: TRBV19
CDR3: ASSIGRPWTEAF

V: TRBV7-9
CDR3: ASSLHWTGRDTGELF

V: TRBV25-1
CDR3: ATQGVRDGLYTGELF

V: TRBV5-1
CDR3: ASSKGGAGNTIY

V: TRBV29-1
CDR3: SVRETSGRALF

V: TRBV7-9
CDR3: ASSLGSGRTDTQY

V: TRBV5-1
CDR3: ASRTGHLSSYEQY

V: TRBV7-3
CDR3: ASSYAGVGSEQY

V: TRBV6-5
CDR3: ASSSPRGRGIYEQY

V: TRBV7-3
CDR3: ASSLSLPNTGELF

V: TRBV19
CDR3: ASSIWGGTEAF

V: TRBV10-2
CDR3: ASRTSGRGETQY

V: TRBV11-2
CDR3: ASSATGTGTFYGYT

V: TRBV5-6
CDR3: ASSHGTAAYGYT

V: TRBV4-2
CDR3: ASSQDARTGKNTEAF

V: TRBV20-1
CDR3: SAERGHEAF

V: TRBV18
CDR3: ASSPRQGQDGYT

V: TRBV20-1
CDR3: SASLQSHNSPLH

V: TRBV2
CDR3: ASSDSGFPGELF

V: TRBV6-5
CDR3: ASSLQGEETQY

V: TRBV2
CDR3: ASSRGGRMNTGELF

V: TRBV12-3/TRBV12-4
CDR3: ASSLAKGYT

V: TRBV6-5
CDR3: ASGLAGGGEQF

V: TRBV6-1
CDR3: ASSEQGRGGTGELF

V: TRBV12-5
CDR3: ASGYRNTEAF

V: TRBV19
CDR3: ASSILTGSFPTEAF

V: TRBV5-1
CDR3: ASRTSGSYNEQF

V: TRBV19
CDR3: ASGTGRNQPQH

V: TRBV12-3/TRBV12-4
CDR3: ASSFVAGNTIY

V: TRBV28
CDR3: ASSSTAWNTEAF

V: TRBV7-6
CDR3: ASSSGTEINYGYT

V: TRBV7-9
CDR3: ASSPELGQGRGYT

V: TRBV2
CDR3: AAGGQGAPAEKLF

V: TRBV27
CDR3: ASSLDLQGKSPLH

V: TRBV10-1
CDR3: ASGTSEYNEQF